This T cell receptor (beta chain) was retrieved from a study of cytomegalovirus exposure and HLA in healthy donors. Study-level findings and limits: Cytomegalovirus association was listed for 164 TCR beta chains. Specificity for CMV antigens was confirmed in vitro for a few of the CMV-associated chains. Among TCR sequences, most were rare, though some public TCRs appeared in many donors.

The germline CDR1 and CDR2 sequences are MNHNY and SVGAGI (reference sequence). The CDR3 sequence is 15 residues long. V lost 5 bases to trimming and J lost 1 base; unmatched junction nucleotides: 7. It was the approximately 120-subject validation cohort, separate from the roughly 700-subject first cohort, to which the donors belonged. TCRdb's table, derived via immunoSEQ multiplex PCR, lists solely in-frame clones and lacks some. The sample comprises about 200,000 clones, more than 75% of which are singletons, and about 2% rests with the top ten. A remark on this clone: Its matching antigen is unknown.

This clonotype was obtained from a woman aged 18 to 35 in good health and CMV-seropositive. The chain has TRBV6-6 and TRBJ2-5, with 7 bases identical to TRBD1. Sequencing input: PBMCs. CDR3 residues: CASSPTGASQETQYF. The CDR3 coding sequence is TGTGCCAGCAGTCCCACAGGGGCTAGCCAAGAGACCCAGTACTTC.